The entry that follows covers one TCR beta chain sequence. This record belongs to a study of long-term antiretroviral therapy in people with HIV. About the study: Some samples came about a decade before the 2015 immediate-ART recommendation, and these were the earliest.

Runs used v3.0 of the immunoSEQ assay and were done at survey level. Assay used: immunoSEQ multiplex PCR; TCRdb lists only in-frame clones, some missing. The sample yields more than 20,000 clones, 85% to 90% seen once. Germline trimming cut 6 bases from V and 8 bases from J; bases unmatched to any gene: 6. The CDR3 is 15 amino acids. The germline V gene has CDR1 SEHNR and CDR2 FQNEAQ (reference sequence). Here the sequenced sample was unsorted PBMCs, taken 1.9 years after starting antiretroviral therapy. The clonotype comes from a woman in her 30s with HIV. The genes are TRBV7-9 and TRBJ2-1; 14 nucleotides match TRBD2. The CDR3 region is CASRRGTSGGDEQFF. The CDR3 DNA is TGTGCCAGCAGACGAGGGACTAGCGGGGGCGATGAGCAGTTCTTC. The whole variable domain, filled in from reference TRBV7-9 and TRBJ2-1, reads DTGVSQNPRHKITKRGQNVTFRCDPISEHNRLYWYRQTLGQGPEFLTYFQNEAQLEKSRLLSDRFSAERPKGSFSTLEIQRTEQGDSAMYLCASRRGTSGGDEQFFGPGTRLTVL.